The sequence of this T cell receptor (beta chain) was determined in a study of T cell responses to AZD1222 COVID-19 vaccine. Study conclusions and caveats: Spike-specific TCR breadth and depth both grew after two AZD1222 doses. It should be noted that donors were predominantly white British and more often female, and clonal diversity was possibly underestimated. The repertoires were collected only after the peak T cell response. A reported finding is that nearly half of spike-specific TCRs target unmutated variant regions.

With regard to this clone: Its antigen is as yet unknown.

Sequenced by immunoSEQ multiplex PCR; TCRdb stores in-frame clones only, minus some. The sample shows 95,000 to 100,000 clones, around 87% of them seen only once. This CDR3 has 15 residues. Trimming removed 4 bases from V and 4 bases from J; junction bases left unmatched: 2. The germline V gene has CDR1 ENHRY and CDR2 SYGVKD. The chain uses TRBV10-3 and TRBJ2-3, with 13 bases aligning to TRBD2. This TCR was recovered from an adult who received the AZD1222 COVID-19 vaccine. Sequences were derived from peripheral blood, sampled 28 days after the second AZD1222 dose. The chain's CDR3 is CAISGLAGGPDTQYF. As DNA, the CDR3 is TGTGCCATCAGTGGACTAGCGGGAGGCCCAGATACGCAGTATTTT.